A single sample is the source of the 26 T cell receptor beta chains below, sequenced in a study of blood T cell repertoires in COVID-19. Profiled with immunoSEQ multiplex PCR; TCRdb holds only in-frame clones, not every one. Among 55,000 to 80,000 clones listed, less than 85% were seen once. Sequenced input: peripheral blood. These TCRs come from an elderly man with active COVID-19.

The CDR3 DNA reads as TGTGCCAGCAGCCAAAGGGGGGGGATGAACACTGAAGCTTTCTTT. Residues: CASSQRGGMNTEAFF. This chain uses TRBV11-1 with TRBJ1-1; possible D gene TRBD1, 6 bases. V lost 5 bases, J lost 0 bases, and 13 bases lay in between. The CDR3 has 15 residues. From germline, CDR1 is SGHAT and CDR2 FQDESV (reference sequence).

The V call is TRBV11-3, the J call TRBJ2-5, with TRBD1 as a possible D gene (6 bases). Trimming stripped 2 bases from V and 2 bases from J, with 12 bases between. This CDR3 spans 15 amino acids. In germline, CDR1 is SGHNT, CDR2 YENEEA. The CDR3 here is CASSLLTGSQETQYF. In DNA, the CDR3 is TGTGCCAGCAGCTTACTAACAGGGTCACAAGAGACCCAGTACTTC.

The V gene is TRBV4-1, the J gene TRBJ1-2; 8 positions match TRBD1. The CDR3 contains 15 residues. J gave up 7 bases and V 0 bases, and 7 bases lay outside the gene matches. Germline assignment: CDR1 MGHRA and CDR2 YSYEKL. CDR3 region: CASSQDKSGGGGYTF. CDR3 coding DNA: TGCGCCAGCAGCCAAGATAAGTCAGGGGGCGGTGGCTACACCTTC.

The V and J genes are TRBV11-1 and TRBJ2-1, with a possible D match to TRBD1 (6 bases). Deletions cut 5 bases from V and 6 bases from J, with 14 bases between. Germline CDR1 reads SGHAT; CDR2 reads FQDESV (reference sequence). CDR3 length: 14 amino acids. The CDR3 loop reads CASSLDRTRNEQFF. The CDR3 DNA reads as TGTGCCAGCAGCCTGGACAGAACTCGCAATGAGCAGTTCTTC.

The J gene is TRBJ2-2, the V gene TRBV3-1 (or the pseudogene TRBV3-2); 14 nucleotides line up with TRBD2. The length of the CDR3 is 21 residues. From germline, CDR1 is LGHDT and CDR2 YNNKEL (reference sequence). V shed 2 bases, J shed 5 bases, and the junction held 16 bases outside the gene matches. The CDR3 DNA is TGTGCCAGCAGCCAATCTATCCCGACTAGCGGGAGGGCCCGGGTTACCGGGGAGCTGTTTTTT. Amino acids: CASSQSIPTSGRARVTGELFF.

J is TRBJ2-1 and V is TRBV10-2; the match to TRBD2 covers 11 bases. V lost 11 bases to trimming and J lost 6 bases; unmatched junction nucleotides: 9. Germline V lookup: CDR1 WSHSY, CDR2 SAAADI. The CDR3 runs 14 residues. The CDR3 coding sequence is TGCGCCGGTGGTAGCGGGGGGGCTCGCAATGAGCAGTTCTTC. Amino acid sequence: CAGGSGGARNEQFF.

The chain carries TRBV6-5 and TRBJ2-5; the match to TRBD2 covers 9 bases. Germline values: CDR1 MNHEY, CDR2 SVGAGI. V was pared by 5 bases and J by 5 bases, with 9 bases of the junction left unmatched. The CDR3 extends over 15 amino acids. This CDR3 reads CASSPSGAPGETQYF. CDR3 nucleotides: TGTGCCAGCAGTCCTAGCGGGGCTCCCGGCGAGACCCAGTACTTC.

This sequence joins TRBV12-3 or TRBV12-4 and TRBJ2-7, with D possibly being TRBD2 (7 bases). The V gene lost 7 bases and the J gene lost 3 bases, with 13 bases spanning the gap. CDR3 length equals 13 residues. CDR3: CASTRGGGYEQYF. For the CDR3, the DNA is TGTGCCAGCACCAGGGGAGGGGGCTACGAGCAGTACTTC.

This rearrangement joins TRBV27 to TRBJ2-7, with 8 bases matching TRBD2. With V trimmed by 5 bases and J by 3 bases, 12 bases remained unmatched. The germline CDR1 and CDR2 sequences are MNHEY and SMNVEV (reference sequence). CDR3 length equals 16 residues. The CDR3 DNA sequence: TGTGCCAGCAGTACCGCCCTACGGGGGGGGAACTACGAGCAGTACTTC. Protein: CASSTALRGGNYEQYF.

This clone was seen a single time. The chain combines TRBV6-5 with TRBJ2-5, with 9 bases lining up with TRBD2. The length of the CDR3 is 15 residues. Germline assignment: CDR1 MNHEY and CDR2 SVGAGI. The V segment lost 4 bases and the J segment 2 bases; nucleotides outside the gene matches: 5. CDR3 DNA: TGTGCCAGCAGTTTCCCGGGACTAGCACAAGAGACCCAGTACTTC. It is translated as CASSFPGLAQETQYF.

The J gene is TRBJ1-4, the V gene TRBV7-9; 7 positions agree with TRBD1. The ends lost 4 bases at V and 7 bases at J; junction bases unmatched: 6. This CDR3 comprises 14 residues. The germline CDR1 and CDR2 sequences are SEHNR and FQNEAQ (reference sequence). The CDR3 is CASSYQGDGEKLFF. The CDR3 coding sequence is TGTGCCAGCAGCTATCAGGGGGATGGTGAAAAACTGTTTTTT.

This chain connects TRBV4-2 to TRBJ2-2; D unclear. V lost 4 bases and J 6 bases, leaving 18 bases between the germline ends. The CDR3 has 16 amino acids. Germline loops: CDR1 LGHNA, CDR2 YNFKEQ. The CDR3 coding sequence is TGTGCCAGCAGCCCCGGCGGTAGTAGTCCGGCCGGGGAGCTGTTTTTT. It encodes CASSPGGSSPAGELFF.

The chain links TRBV6-6 to TRBJ2-3, with D possibly TRBD2 on 5 matching bases. The germline V gene encodes CDR1 MNHNY and CDR2 SVGAGI (reference sequence). The CDR3 is 13 amino acids. V lost 0 bases, J lost 7 bases, and 8 bases lay in between. Here the CDR3 DNA reads TGTGCCAGCAGTTACTCTTCCGGGAATACGCAGTATTTT. Translating it yields CASSYSSGNTQYF.

This clone was seen just once. The rearrangement joins TRBV6-2 or TRBV6-3 to TRBJ1-5; TRBD1 matches 12 bases. The germline CDR1 and CDR2 sequences are MNHEY and SVGEGT. The CDR3 runs to 17 residues. The V segment lost 6 bases and the J segment 5 bases; nucleotides outside the gene matches: 11. The CDR3 region has the DNA TGTGCCAGCAGCCGTCCCGGGACAGGGGGCGTAGATCAGCCCCAGCATTTT. This sequence encodes CASSRPGTGGVDQPQHF.

This CDR3 reads CASSQDNAGGARSYGYTF. CDR3 DNA: TGTGCCAGCAGCCAAGATAACGCCGGGGGGGCGCGAAGCTATGGCTACACCTTC. The rearrangement uses TRBV4-2 and TRBJ1-2; D is possibly TRBD1 (6 bases). V was cut by 0 bases and J by 4 bases, with 21 bases left in between. The germline V gene encodes CDR1 LGHNA and CDR2 YNFKEQ. The CDR3 has 18 amino acids.

This chain uses TRBV10-3 with TRBJ1-4; 7 bases fit TRBD1. The CDR3 is 14 amino acids. V lost 6 bases to trimming and J lost 2 bases; unmatched junction nucleotides: 3. Germline V gene lookup returns CDR1 ENHRY and CDR2 SYGVKD. The CDR3 DNA sequence: TGTGCCATCAGGGCAGGGGGGACTAATGAAAAACTGTTTTTT. This encodes CAIRAGGTNEKLFF.

V usage is TRBV7-2 and J usage is TRBJ2-7; D remains ambiguous. CDR3 size: 11 residues. The V gene's germline CDR1 is SGHTA and CDR2 FQGNSA. V gave up 5 bases and J gave up 2 bases, with 4 bases separating them. In DNA, the CDR3 is TGTGCCAGCAGCCCCGCCTACGAGCAGTACTTC. Its translation: CASSPAYEQYF.

Concerning this clone itself: The identical CDR3 is also encoded by other nucleotide sequences in the sample. The chain is built from TRBV5-1 and TRBJ2-7; weak D call: TRBD1 (6 bases). The CDR3 contains 14 residues. V lost 4 bases to trimming and J lost 0 bases, with 11 bases between them. The germline CDR1 and CDR2 sequences are SGHRS and YFSETQ. The CDR3: CASSLGQSSYEQYF. The DNA for the CDR3 is TGCGCCAGCAGCCTCGGACAGAGCTCCTACGAGCAGTACTTC.

V gene TRBV18 combines with J gene TRBJ1-5; D possibly corresponds to TRBD1 (6 bases). The ends were cut back, 8 bases at V and 3 bases at J, with 11 bases in the middle. Germline V CDR1 and CDR2: KGHSH, LQKENI. The CDR3 runs to 13 residues. The CDR3, as DNA: TGTGCCAGCGCCGACAGGAACAATCAGCCCCAGCATTTT. It yields the protein CASADRNNQPQHF.

The rearrangement links TRBV2 to TRBJ1-6, with D uncertain. V lost 5 bases to trimming and J lost 9 bases, with 11 bases between them. Germline CDR1 is SNHLY and CDR2 is FYNNEI. The CDR3 spans 13 residues. CDR3 in amino acids: CASSPQLFSPLHF. The CDR3 nucleotides are TGTGCCAGCAGTCCCCAACTATTTTCACCCCTCCACTTT.

The chain carries TRBV7-2 and TRBJ2-1; TRBD1 agrees at 7 bases. Germline assignment: CDR1 SGHTA and CDR2 FQGNSA. The CDR3 is made up of 17 amino acids. V lost 1 base to trimming and J lost 13 bases; unmatched junction nucleotides: 19. The CDR3: CASSLVLGVQGDFYQFF. CDR3 DNA sequence: TGTGCCAGCAGCTTAGTTCTAGGAGTCCAGGGGGATTTTTATCAGTTCTTC.

This chain links TRBV10-2 with TRBJ1-2; 8 bases fit TRBD1. J gave up 0 bases and V 6 bases, and 3 bases lay outside the gene matches. This CDR3 has 14 residues. Germline V CDR1 and CDR2: WSHSY, SAAADI. CDR3 DNA: TGCGCCAGCAGGGACAGGGCACCTAACTATGGCTACACCTTC. Its protein product is CASRDRAPNYGYTF.

V and J are TRBV29-1 and TRBJ1-1; D gene ambiguous. V was shortened by 2 bases and J by 5 bases, with 12 bases between the two germline ends. The CDR3 length is 13 residues. The germline V gene has CDR1 SQVTM and CDR2 ANQGSEA. This chain's CDR3 is CSVERPGKTEAFF. For the CDR3, the DNA is TGCAGCGTTGAAAGACCGGGGAAAACTGAAGCTTTCTTT. Full variable domain (rest looked up from reference TRBV29-1 and TRBJ1-1): SAVISQKPSRDICQRGTSLTIQCQVDSQVTMMFWYRQQPGQSLTLIATANQGSEATYESGFVIDKFPISRPNLTFSTLTVSNMSPEDSSIYLCSVERPGKTEAFFGQGTRLTVV.

This chain joins TRBV28 and TRBJ2-5; TRBD1 aligns across 8 bases. The J segment lost 3 bases and the V segment lost 7 bases, leaving 7 bases of the junction unmatched. Germline assignment: CDR1 MDHEN and CDR2 SYDVKM. The CDR3 totals 14 residues. The CDR3 coding sequence is TGTGCCAGCACACCAGGGGGCGGGAAAGAGACCCAGTACTTC. Its translation: CASTPGGGKETQYF.

This clone was counted only a few times. The V and J genes are TRBV6-6 and TRBJ1-2; 7 bases match TRBD1. The CDR3 consists of 15 residues. Per the germline V gene, CDR1 is MNHNY and CDR2 is SVGAGI (reference sequence). After removal of 2 bases from V and 4 bases from J, the junction contained 7 bases not matched to a gene. The CDR3 DNA is TGTGCCAGCAGTTACGAAGGGGGCGCGGGCTATGGCTACACCTTC. Translation: CASSYEGGAGYGYTF.

This chain connects TRBV5-8 to TRBJ2-1; 7 bases map to TRBD1. Germline V gene sequence: CDR1 SGHTS, CDR2 YDEGEE. The CDR3 totals 12 residues. With 4 bases clipped from V and 9 bases from J, the junction kept 4 bases outside the gene matches. The chain's CDR3 is CASSRQGLEQFF. Here the CDR3 DNA reads TGTGCCAGCAGCCGACAGGGCCTTGAGCAGTTCTTC. Full variable domain (rest looked up from reference TRBV5-8 and TRBJ2-1): EAGVTQSPTHLIKTRGQQATLRCSPISGHTSVYWYQQALGLGLQFLLWYDEGEERNRGNFPPRFSGRQFPNYSSELNVNALELEDSALYLCASSRQGLEQFFGPGTRLTVL.